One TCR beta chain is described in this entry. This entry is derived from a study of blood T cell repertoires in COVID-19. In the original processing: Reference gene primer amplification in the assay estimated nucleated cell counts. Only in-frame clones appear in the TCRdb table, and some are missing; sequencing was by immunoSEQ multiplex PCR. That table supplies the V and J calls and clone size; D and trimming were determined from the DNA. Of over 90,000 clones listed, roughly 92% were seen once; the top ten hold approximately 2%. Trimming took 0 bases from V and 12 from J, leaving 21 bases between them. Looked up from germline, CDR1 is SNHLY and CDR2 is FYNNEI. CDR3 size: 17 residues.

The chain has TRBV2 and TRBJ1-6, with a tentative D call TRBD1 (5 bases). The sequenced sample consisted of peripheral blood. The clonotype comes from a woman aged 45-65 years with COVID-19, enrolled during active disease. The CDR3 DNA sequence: TGTGCCAGCAGTGAAGCGCTTCTAGGGGCGAGTATTCGACCCCTCCACTTT. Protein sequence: CASSEALLGASIRPLHF.